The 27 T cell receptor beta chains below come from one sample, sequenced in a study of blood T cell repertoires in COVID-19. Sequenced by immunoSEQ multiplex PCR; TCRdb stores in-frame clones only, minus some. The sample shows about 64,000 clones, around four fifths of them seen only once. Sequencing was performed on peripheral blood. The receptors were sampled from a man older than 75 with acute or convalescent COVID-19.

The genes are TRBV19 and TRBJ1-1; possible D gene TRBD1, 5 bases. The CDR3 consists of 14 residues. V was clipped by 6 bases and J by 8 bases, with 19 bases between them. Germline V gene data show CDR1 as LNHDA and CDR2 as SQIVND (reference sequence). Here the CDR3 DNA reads TGTGCCAGTAGACCCCGACAGAAACGAACCGAAGCTTTCTTT. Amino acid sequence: CASRPRQKRTEAFF.

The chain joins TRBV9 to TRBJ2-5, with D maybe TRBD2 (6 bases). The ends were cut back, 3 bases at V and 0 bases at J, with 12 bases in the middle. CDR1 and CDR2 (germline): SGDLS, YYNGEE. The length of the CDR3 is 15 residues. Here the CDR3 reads CASSATSGYQETQYF. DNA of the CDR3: TGTGCCAGCAGCGCGACTAGTGGTTACCAAGAGACCCAGTACTTC.

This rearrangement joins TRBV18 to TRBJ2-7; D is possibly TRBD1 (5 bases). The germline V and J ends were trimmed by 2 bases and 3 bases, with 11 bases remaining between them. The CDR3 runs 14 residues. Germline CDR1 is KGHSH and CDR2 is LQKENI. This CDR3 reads CASSPGAVGYEQYF. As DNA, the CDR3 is TGTGCCAGCTCACCAGGGGCGGTTGGCTACGAGCAGTACTTC.

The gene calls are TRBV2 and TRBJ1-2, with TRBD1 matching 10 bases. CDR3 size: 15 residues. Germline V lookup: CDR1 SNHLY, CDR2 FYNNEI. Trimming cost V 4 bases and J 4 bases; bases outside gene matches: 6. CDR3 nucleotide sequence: TGTGCCAGCAGTGTTCTGACAGGGGGCACCTATGGCTACACCTTC. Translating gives CASSVLTGGTYGYTF.

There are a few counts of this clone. The CDR3 nucleotides read TGTGCCAGCAGTGAAGTCCGCGGCTCGGGCTATGGCTACACCTTC. Translated, it gives CASSEVRGSGYGYTF. J is TRBJ1-2 and V is TRBV2; no clear D. The CDR3 covers 15 residues. Germline V CDR1 and CDR2: SNHLY, FYNNEI. Trimming took off 1 base at V and 4 bases at J, with 13 bases between the two ends.

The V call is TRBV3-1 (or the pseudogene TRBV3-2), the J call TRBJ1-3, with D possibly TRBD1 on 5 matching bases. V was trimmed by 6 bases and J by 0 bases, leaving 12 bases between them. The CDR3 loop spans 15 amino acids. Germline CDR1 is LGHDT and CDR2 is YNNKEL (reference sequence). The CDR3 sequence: CASRQGGNSGNTIYF. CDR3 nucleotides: TGTGCCAGCAGGCAGGGAGGGAACTCTGGAAACACCATATATTTT.

CDR3 nucleotide sequence: TGTGCCTCACGGATCGGGGGTCGTAGCGGTGGTGAAGCTTTCTTT. It encodes CASRIGGRSGGEAFF. This rearrangement joins TRBV19 to TRBJ1-1; tentative D call: TRBD1 (5 bases). The CDR3 spans 15 residues. Germline CDR1 reads LNHDA; CDR2 reads SQIVND (reference sequence). With 11 bases removed from V and 7 bases from J, the gap between germline ends came to 26 bases.

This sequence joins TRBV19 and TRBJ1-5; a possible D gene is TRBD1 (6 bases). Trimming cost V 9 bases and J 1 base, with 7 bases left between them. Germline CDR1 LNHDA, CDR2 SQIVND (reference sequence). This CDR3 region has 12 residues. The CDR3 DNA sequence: TGTGCCAGCGGACAGAGCAATCAGCCCCAGCATTTT. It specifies CASGQSNQPQHF.

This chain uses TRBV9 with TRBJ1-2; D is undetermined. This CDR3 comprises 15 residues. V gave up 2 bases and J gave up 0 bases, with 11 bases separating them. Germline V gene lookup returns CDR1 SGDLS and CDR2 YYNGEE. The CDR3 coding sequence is TGTGCCAGCAGCGTCGTTTCGTCAGCTAACTATGGCTACACCTTC. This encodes CASSVVSSANYGYTF.

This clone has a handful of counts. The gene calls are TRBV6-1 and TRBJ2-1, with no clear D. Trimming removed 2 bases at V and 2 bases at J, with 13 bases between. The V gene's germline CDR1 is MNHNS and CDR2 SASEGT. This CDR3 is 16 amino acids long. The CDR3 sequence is CASSERQVPPYNEQFF. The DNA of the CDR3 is TGTGCCAGCAGTGAACGTCAGGTACCTCCCTACAATGAGCAGTTCTTC.

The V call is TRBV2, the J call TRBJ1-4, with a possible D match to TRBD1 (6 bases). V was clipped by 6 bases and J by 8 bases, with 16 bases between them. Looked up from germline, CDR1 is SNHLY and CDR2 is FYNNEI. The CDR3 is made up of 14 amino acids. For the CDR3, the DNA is TGTGCCAGCAGGAGACAGGAAACGGGGGAAAAACTGTTTTTT. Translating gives CASRRQETGEKLFF.

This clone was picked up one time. CDR3 sequence: CASSSRSSGARETQYF. The CDR3 DNA follows: TGTGCCAGCAGCTCCCGGTCTAGCGGGGCACGGGAGACCCAGTACTTC. The chain combines TRBV4-2 with TRBJ2-5; 9 nucleotides align to TRBD2. V shed 5 bases, J shed 5 bases, and the junction held 12 bases outside the gene matches. The germline V gene encodes CDR1 LGHNA and CDR2 YNFKEQ. The CDR3 length is 16 residues.

CDR3 nucleotide sequence: TGTGCCAGCAGCCAACTCGACATGAACACTGAAGCTTTCTTT. Its translation is CASSQLDMNTEAFF. The V and J genes are TRBV14 and TRBJ1-1; D unclear. Germline V gene data show CDR1 as SGHDN and CDR2 as FVKESK. The CDR3 runs to 14 residues. V lost 2 bases and J 0 bases, leaving 7 bases between the germline ends.

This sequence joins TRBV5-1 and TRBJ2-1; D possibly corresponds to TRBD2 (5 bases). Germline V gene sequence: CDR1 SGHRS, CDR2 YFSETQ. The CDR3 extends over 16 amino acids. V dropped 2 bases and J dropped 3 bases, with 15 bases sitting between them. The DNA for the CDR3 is TGCGCCAGCAGCTTTGGATCCTTTAGCGACTACAATGAGCAGTTCTTC. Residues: CASSFGSFSDYNEQFF.

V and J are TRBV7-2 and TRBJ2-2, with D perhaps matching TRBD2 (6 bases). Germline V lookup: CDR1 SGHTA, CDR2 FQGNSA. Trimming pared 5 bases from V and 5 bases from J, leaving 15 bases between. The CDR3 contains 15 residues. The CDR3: CASSIIAAGTGELFF. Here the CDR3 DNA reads TGTGCCAGCAGCATAATAGCGGCAGGAACCGGGGAGCTGTTTTTT.

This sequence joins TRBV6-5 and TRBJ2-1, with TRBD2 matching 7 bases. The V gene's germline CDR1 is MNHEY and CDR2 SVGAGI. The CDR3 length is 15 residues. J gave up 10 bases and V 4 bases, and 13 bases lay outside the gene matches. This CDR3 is CASSSPGDYFDEQFF. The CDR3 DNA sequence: TGTGCCAGCAGTTCGCCCGGGGACTACTTCGACGAGCAGTTCTTC.

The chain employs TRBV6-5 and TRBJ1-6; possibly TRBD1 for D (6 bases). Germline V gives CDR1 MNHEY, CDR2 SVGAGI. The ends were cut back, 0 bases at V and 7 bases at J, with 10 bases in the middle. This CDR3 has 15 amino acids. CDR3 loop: CASSYSGAPNSPLHF. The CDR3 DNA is TGTGCCAGCAGTTACTCGGGGGCGCCGAATTCACCCCTCCACTTT.

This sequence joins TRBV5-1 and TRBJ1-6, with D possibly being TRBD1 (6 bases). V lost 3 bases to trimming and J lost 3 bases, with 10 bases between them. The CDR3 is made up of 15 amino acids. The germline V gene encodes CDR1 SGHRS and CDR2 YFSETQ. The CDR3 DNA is TGCGCCAGCAGCTCCGAGGACAGCTATAATTCACCCCTCCACTTT. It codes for CASSSEDSYNSPLHF. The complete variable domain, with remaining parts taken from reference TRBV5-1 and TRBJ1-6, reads KAGVTQTPRYLIKTRGQQVTLSCSPISGHRSVSWYQQTPGQGLQFLFEYFSETQRNKGNFPGRFSGRQFSNSRSEMNVSTLELGDSALYLCASSSEDSYNSPLHFGNGTRLTVT.

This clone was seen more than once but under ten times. For the CDR3, the DNA is TGCAGCGCCGAGACAGGGACAGGAGGTTACGAGCAGTACTTC. Amino acid sequence: CSAETGTGGYEQYF. The chain uses TRBV29-1 and TRBJ2-7, with 8 bases fitting TRBD1. V trimming: 7 bases; J trimming: 4 bases; junction bases outside the gene matches: 12. The CDR3 totals 14 residues. Germline V CDR1 and CDR2: SQVTM, ANQGSEA.

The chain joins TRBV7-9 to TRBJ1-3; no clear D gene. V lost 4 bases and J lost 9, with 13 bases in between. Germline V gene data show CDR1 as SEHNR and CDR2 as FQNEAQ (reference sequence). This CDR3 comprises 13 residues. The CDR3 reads CASSSEGVGTIYF. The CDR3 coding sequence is TGTGCCAGCAGCTCCGAGGGTGTTGGCACCATATATTTT. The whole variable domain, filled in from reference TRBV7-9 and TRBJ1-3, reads DTGVSQNPRHKITKRGQNVTFRCDPISEHNRLYWYRQTLGQGPEFLTYFQNEAQLEKSRLLSDRFSAERPKGSFSTLEIQRTEQGDSAMYLCASSSEGVGTIYFGEGSWLTVV.

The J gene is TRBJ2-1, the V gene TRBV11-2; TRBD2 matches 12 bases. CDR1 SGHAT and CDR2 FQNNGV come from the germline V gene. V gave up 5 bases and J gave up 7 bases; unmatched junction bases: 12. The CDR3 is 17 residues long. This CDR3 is CASSKETRLAGVNEQFF. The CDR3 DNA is TGTGCCAGCAGCAAAGAGACGCGACTAGCGGGAGTTAATGAGCAGTTCTTC.

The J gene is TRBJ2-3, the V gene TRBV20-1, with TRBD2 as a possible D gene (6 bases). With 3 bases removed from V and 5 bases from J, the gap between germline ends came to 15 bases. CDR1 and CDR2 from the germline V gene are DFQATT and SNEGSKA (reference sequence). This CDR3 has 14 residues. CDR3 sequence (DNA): TGCAGTGCTAGTCTGAGCGGGCCTCTAGATACGCAGTATTTT. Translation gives CSASLSGPLDTQYF.

The CDR3 loop reads CASGLGDTRDEQFF. The CDR3 DNA sequence: TGTGCTAGTGGTTTGGGGGACACACGGGATGAGCAGTTCTTC. The chain carries TRBV12-5 and TRBJ2-1; a weak D match, TRBD1 (6 bases). Germline V gene sequence: CDR1 LGHNT, CDR2 FRNRAP. This CDR3 has 14 amino acids. V gave up 1 base and J gave up 8 bases, with 12 bases separating them.

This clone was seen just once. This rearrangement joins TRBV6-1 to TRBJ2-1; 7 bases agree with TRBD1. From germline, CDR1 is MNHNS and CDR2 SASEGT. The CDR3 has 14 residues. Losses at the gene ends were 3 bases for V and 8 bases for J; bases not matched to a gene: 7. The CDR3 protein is CASSERGLDDEQFF. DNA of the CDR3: TGTGCCAGCAGTGAGAGGGGGCTTGACGATGAGCAGTTCTTC.

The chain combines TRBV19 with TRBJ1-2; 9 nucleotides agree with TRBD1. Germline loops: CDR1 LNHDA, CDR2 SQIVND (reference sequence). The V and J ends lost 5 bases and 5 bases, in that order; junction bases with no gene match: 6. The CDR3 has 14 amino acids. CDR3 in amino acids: CASSQTGQGYGYTF. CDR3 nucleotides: TGTGCCAGTAGTCAAACGGGACAGGGATATGGCTACACCTTC.

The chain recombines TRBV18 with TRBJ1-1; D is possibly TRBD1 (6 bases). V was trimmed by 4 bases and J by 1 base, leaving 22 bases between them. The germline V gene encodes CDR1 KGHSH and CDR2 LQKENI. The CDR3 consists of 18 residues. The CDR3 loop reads CASSRNPTGTLKNTEAFF. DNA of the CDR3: TGTGCCAGCTCACGAAACCCAACAGGGACCCTAAAGAACACTGAAGCTTTCTTT.

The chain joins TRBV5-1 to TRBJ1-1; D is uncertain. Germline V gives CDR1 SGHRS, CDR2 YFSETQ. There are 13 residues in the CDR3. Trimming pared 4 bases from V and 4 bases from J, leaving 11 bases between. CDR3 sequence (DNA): TGCGCCAGCAGCGACGGAGGGAGCACTGAAGCTTTCTTT. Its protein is CASSDGGSTEAFF.